This TCR beta chain was captured by sequencing in a study of PD-L1 blockade in urothelial cancer. The overall study: Median blood clonality was around 0.074, with under 100,000 unique TCRs. Whole-study results and caveats: Tumor-associated blood clones were expanded more by durable-benefit patients at 3 weeks.

Germline trimming cut 1 base from V and 2 bases from J; bases unmatched to any gene: 5. The CDR3 has 16 amino acids. Germline V gene lookup returns CDR1 LGHNA and CDR2 YSLEER. This clone was seen a few times. Its antigen is unidentified. Profiled with immunoSEQ multiplex PCR; TCRdb holds only in-frame clones, not every one. The sample has tens of thousands of clones, under 85% seen once. This sample's time point: peripheral blood 6 weeks after treatment start. This TCR was sampled from a man aged 45 to 65 with urothelial cancer. This material consisted of PBMCs, taken around atezolizumab (anti-PD-L1) treatment. The chain combines TRBV4-3 with TRBJ2-7; 10 bases agree with TRBD2. DNA of the CDR3: TGCGCCAGCAGCCAAGCCTGGACTAGCGGCACCTACGAGCAGTACTTC. This translates into CASSQAWTSGTYEQYF.